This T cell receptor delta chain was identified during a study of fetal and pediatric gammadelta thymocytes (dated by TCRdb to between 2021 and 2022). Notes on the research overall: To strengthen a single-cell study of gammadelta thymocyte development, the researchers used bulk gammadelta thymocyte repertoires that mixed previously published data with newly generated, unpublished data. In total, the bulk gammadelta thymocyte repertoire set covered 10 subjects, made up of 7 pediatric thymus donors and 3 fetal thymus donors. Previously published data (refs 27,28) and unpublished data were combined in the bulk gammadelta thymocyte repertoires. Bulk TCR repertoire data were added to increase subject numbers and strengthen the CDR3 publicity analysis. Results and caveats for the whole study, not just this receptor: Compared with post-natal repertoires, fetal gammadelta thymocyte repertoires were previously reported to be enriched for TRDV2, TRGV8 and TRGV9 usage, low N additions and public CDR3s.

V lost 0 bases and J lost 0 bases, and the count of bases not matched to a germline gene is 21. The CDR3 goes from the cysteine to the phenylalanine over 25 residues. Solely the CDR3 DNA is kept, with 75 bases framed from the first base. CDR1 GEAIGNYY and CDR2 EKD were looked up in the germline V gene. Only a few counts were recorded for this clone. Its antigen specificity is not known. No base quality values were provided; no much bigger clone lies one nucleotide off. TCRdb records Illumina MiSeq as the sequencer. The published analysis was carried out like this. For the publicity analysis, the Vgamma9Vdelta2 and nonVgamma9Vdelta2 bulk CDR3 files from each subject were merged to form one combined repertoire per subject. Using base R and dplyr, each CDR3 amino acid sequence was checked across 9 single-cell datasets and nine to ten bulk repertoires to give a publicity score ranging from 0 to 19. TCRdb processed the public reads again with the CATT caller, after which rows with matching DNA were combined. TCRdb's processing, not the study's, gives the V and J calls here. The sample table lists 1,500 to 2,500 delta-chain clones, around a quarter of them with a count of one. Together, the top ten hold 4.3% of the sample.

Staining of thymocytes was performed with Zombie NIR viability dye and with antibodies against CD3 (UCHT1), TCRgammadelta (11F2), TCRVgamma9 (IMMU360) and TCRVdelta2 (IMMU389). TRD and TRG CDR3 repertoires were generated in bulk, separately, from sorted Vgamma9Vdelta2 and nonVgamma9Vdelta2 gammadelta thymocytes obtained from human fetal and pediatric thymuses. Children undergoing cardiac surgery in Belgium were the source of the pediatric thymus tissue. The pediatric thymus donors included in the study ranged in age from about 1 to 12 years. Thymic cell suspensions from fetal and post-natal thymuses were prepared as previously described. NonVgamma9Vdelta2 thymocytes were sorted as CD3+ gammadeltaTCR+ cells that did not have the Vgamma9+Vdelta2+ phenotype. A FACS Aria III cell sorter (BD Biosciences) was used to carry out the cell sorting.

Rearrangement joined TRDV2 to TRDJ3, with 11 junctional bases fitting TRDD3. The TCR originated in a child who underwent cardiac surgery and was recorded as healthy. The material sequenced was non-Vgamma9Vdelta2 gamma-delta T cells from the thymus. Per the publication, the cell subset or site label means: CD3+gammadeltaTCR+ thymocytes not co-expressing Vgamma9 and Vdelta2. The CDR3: CACDTEPCGVLHWGINSWDTRQMFF. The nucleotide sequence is TGTGCCTGTGACACCGAACCGTGCGGTGTGCTTCACTGGGGGATAAACTCCTGGGACACCCGACAGATGTTTTTC.